This T cell receptor beta chain was observed in a study of shared clonotypes between healthy human individuals. Study-level points and caveats: Sequencing of the sorted subsets was shown by rarefaction to be incomplete despite large depth.

For each subset, genomic DNA was distributed in equal portions over several immunoSEQ plates. Here immunoSEQ multiplex PCR was the method, and the copy in TCRdb shows in-frame clones only, minus some. The sample carries some 2.1 million clones, 85% to 95% recorded once. Notes on this clone: Its antigen is currently unknown.

Germline V gene sequence: CDR1 LNHNV, CDR2 YYDKDF (reference sequence). The V segment lost 1 base and the J segment 0 bases; nucleotides outside the gene matches: 8. The CDR3 extends over 18 amino acids. Investigators divided CD4+ cells into CD45RA+ naive and CD45RA-negative memory subsets. The rearrangement links TRBV15 to TRBJ2-1; 8 nucleotides align to TRBD2. The specimen sequenced was naive CD4+ T cells sorted from blood. The subset here: CD45RA+ positively selected. The sequence derives from a man in his late teens or twenties in good health. The CDR3 sequence is CATSRGFGRAVSYNEQFF. In nucleotides, the CDR3 is TGTGCCACCAGCAGAGGATTCGGGAGGGCCGTCTCCTACAATGAGCAGTTCTTC.